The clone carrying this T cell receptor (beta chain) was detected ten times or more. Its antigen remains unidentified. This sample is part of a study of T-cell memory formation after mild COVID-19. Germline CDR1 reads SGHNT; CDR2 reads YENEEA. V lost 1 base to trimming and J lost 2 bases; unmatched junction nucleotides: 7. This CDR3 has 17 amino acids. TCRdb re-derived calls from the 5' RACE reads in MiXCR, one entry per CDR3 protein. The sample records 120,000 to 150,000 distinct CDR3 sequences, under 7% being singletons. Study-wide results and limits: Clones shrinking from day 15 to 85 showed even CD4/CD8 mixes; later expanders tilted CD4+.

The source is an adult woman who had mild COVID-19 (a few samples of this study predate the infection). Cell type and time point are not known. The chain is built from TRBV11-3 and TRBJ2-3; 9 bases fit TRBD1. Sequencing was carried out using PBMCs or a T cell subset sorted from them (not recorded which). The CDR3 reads CASSLGPQGATTDTQYF. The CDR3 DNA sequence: TGTGCCAGCAGCTTAGGCCCACAGGGGGCCACCACAGATACGCAGTATTTT.